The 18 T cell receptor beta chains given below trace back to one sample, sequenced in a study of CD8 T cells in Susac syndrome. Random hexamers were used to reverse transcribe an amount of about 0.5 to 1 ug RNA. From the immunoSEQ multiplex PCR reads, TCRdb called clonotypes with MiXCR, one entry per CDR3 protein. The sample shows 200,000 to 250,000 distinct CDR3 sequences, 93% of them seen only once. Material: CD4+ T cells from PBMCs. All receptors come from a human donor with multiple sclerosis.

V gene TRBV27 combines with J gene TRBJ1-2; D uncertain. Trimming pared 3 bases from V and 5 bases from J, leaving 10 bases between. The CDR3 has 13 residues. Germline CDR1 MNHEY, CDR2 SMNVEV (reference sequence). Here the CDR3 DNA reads TGTGCCAGCAGTTTGGACGGCCGTTATGGCTACACCTTC. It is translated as CASSLDGRYGYTF.

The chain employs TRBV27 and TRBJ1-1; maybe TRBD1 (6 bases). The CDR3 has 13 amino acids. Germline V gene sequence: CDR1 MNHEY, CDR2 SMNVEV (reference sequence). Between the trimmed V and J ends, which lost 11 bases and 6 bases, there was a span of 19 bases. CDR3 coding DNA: TGTGCCTGCTCTGAGGGGGGCGCCGCTGAAGCTTTCTTT. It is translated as CACSEGGAAEAFF.

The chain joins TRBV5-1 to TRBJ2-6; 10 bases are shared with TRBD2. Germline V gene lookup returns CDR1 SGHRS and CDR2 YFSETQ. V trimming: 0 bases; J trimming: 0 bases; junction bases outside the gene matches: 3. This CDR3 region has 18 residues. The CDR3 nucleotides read TGCGCCAGCAGCTTGGGACTAGCGGGCCACTCTGGGGCCAACGTCCTGACTTTC. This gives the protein CASSLGLAGHSGANVLTF.

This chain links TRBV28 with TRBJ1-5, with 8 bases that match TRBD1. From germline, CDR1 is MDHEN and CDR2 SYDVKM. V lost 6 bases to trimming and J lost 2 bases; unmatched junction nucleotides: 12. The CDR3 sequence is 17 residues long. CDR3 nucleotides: TGTGCCAGCAGCCCGACCCAGGGGGCCGTGGGCAATCAGCCCCAGCATTTT. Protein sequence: CASSPTQGAVGNQPQHF.

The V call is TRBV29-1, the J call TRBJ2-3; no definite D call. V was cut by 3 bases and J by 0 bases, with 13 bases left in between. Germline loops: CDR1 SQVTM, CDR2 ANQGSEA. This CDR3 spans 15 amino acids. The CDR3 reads CSVDPGYKSTDTQYF. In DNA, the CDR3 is TGCAGCGTTGATCCAGGCTATAAAAGCACAGATACGCAGTATTTT.

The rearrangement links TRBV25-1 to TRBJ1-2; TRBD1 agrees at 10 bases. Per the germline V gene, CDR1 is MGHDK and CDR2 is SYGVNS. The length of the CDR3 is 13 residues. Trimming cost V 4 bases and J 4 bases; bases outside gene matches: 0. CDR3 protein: CASSGQGAYGYTF. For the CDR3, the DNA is TGTGCCAGCAGTGGACAGGGGGCCTATGGCTACACCTTC.

CDR3 sequence: CASSLLNYGYTF. CDR3 DNA: TGTGCCAGCAGCCTCCTAAACTATGGCTACACCTTC. The gene calls are TRBV13 and TRBJ1-2; no reliable D call. With 5 bases removed from V and 2 bases from J, the gap between germline ends came to 6 bases. The V gene's germline CDR1 is PRHDT and CDR2 FYEKMQ (reference sequence). This CDR3 is built from 12 residues.

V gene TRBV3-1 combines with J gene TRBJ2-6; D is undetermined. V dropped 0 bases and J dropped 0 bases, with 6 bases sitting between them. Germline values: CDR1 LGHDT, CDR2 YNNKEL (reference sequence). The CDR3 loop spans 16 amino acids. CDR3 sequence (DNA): TGTGCCAGCAGCCAAGATGTGGGCTCTGGGGCCAACGTCCTGACTTTC. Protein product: CASSQDVGSGANVLTF.

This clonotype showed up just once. The CDR3 loop is CSAPPTGSSGANVLTF. Here the CDR3 DNA reads TGCAGTGCCCCTCCGACAGGTTCTTCTGGGGCCAACGTCCTGACTTTC. V and J are TRBV20-1 and TRBJ2-6; D might be TRBD1 (6 bases). The CDR3 extends over 16 amino acids. Germline V CDR1 and CDR2: DFQATT, SNEGSKA (reference sequence). V lost 6 bases and J lost 1, with 16 bases in between.

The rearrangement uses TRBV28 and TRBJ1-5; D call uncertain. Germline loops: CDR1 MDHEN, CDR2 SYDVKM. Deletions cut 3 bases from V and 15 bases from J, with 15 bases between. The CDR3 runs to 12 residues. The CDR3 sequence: CASSLGPRPAHF. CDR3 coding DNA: TGTGCCAGCAGTTTGGGCCCCCGGCCCGCGCATTTT.

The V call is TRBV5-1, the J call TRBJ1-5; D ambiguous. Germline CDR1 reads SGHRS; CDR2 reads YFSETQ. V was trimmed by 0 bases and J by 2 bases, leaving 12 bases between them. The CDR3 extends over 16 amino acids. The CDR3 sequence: CASSLDGVYGNQPQHF. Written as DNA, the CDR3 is TGCGCCAGCAGCTTGGACGGGGTCTACGGCAATCAGCCCCAGCATTTT.

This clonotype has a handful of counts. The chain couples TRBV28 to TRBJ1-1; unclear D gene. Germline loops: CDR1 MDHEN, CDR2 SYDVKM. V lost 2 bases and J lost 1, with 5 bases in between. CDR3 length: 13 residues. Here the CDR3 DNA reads TGTGCCAGCAGTTTAGACGGGAACACTGAAGCTTTCTTT. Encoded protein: CASSLDGNTEAFF.

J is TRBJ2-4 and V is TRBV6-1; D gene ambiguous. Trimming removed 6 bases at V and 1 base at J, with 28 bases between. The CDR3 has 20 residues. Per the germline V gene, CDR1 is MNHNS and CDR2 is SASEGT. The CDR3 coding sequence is TGTGCCAGCAGCAAGGCCGGGTCTGGGGAAGGAGCCGCGGCCAAAAACATTCAGTACTTC. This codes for CASSKAGSGEGAAAKNIQYF.

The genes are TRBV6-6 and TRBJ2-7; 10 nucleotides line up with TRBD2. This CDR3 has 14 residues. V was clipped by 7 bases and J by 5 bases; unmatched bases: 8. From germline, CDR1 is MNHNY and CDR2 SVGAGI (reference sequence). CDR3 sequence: CASTLAGGFDEQYF. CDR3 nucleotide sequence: TGTGCCAGCACTTTAGCGGGGGGTTTCGACGAGCAGTACTTC.

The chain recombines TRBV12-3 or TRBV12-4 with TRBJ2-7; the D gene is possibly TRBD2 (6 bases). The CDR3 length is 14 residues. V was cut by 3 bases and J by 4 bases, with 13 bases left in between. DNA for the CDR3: TGTGCCAGCAGTTTTGGAGGGTTCGAGTACGAGCAGTACTTC. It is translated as CASSFGGFEYEQYF.

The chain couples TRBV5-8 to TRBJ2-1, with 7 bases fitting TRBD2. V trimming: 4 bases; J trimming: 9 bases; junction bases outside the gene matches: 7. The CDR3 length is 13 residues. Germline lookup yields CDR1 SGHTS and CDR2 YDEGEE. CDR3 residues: CASSLTGTTEQFF. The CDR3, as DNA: TGTGCCAGCAGCCTAACCGGGACTACTGAGCAGTTCTTC.

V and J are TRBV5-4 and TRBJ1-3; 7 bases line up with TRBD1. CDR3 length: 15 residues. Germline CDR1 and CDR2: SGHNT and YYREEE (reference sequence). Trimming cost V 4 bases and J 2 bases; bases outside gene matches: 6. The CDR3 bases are TGTGCCAGCAGCGCCCCAGGGACAGCTGGAAACACCATATATTTT. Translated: CASSAPGTAGNTIYF.

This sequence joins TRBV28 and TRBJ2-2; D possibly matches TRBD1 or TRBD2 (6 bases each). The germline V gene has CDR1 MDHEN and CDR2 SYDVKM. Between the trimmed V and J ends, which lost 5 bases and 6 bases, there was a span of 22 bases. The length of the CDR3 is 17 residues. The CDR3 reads CASSPSPLSGASGELFF. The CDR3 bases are TGTGCCAGCAGTCCTTCCCCCCTATCGGGGGCTTCCGGGGAGCTGTTTTTT.